Detailed here is one TCR beta chain. The sample comes from a study of blood T cell repertoires in COVID-19. Study details: PBMCs, B-cell-depleted T cells, or T cells were the source of the cDNA or gDNA that made up the material.

V shed 3 bases and J 7 bases; nucleotides not matched to a gene: 15. Germline values: CDR1 SGHRS, CDR2 YFSETQ. This CDR3 is built from 17 residues. Original analysis: It was from reference gene primer amplification that nucleated cell counts were estimated. Using immunoSEQ multiplex PCR, the repertoire was profiled, and TCRdb retains in-frame clones only, with some absent. V, J and clone size reflect that table, while D and trimming were determined from the DNA. The sample lists roughly 420,000 clones, roughly 90% seen once, with more than 0.85% in the top ten. The material sequenced was PBMCs or T cells enriched from blood (not recorded which). The chain employs TRBV5-1 and TRBJ1-3, with 8 bases that match TRBD1. This clonotype was sampled from a woman in her thirties with acute COVID-19. The CDR3 bases are TGCGCCAGCAGCTCAGAACGTCCAGGGGGCGCGGGGAACACCATATATTTT. Translating gives CASSSERPGGAGNTIYF. Filled out from reference TRBV5-1 and TRBJ1-3, the complete variable domain reads KAGVTQTPRYLIKTRGQQVTLSCSPISGHRSVSWYQQTPGQGLQFLFEYFSETQRNKGNFPGRFSGRQFSNSRSEMNVSTLELGDSALYLCASSSERPGGAGNTIYFGEGSWLTVV.